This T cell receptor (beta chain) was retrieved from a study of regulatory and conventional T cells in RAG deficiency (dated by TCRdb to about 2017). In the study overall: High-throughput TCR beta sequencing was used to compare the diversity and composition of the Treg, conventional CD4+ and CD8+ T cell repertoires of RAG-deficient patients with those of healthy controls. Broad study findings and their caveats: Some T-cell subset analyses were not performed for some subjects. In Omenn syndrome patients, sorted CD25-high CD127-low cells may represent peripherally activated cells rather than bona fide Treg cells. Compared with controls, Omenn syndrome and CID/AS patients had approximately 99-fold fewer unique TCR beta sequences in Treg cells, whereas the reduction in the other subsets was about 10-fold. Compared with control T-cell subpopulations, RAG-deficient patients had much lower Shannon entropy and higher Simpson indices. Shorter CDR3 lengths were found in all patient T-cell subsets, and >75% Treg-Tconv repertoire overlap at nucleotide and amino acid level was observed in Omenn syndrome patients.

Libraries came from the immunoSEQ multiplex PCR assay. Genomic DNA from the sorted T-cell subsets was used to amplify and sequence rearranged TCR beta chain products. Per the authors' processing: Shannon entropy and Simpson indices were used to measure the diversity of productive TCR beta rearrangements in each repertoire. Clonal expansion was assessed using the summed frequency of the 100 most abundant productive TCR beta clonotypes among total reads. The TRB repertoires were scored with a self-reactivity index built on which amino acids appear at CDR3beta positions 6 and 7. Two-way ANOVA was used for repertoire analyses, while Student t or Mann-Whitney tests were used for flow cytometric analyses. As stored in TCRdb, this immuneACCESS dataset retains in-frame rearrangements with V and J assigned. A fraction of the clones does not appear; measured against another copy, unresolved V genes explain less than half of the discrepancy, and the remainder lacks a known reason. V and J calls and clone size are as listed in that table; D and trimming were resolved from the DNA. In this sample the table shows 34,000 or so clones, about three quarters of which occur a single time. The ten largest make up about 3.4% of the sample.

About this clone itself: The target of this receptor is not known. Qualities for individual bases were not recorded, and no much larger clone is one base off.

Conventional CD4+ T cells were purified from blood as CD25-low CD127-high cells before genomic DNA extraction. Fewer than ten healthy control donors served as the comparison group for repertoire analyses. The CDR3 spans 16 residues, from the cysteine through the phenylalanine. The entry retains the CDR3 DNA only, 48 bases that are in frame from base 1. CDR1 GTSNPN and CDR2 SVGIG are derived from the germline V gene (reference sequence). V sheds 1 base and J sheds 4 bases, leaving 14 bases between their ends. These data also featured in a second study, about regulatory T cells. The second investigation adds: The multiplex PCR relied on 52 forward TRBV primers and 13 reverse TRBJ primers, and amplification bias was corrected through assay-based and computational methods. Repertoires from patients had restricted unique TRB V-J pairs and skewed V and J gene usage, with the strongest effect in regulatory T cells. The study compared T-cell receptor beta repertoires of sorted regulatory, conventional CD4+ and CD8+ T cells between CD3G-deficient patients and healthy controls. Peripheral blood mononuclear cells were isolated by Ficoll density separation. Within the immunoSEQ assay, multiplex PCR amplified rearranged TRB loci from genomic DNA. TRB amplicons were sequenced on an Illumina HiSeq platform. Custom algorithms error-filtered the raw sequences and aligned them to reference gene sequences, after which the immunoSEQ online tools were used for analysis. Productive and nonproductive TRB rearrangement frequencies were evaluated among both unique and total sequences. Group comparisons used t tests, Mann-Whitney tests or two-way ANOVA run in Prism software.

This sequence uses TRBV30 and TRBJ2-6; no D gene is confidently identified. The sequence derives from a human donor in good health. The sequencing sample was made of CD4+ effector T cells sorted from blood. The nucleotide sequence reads TGTGCCTGGAGTGGCGGACGGTATTCGGGGGCCAACGTCCTGACTTTC. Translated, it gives CAWSGGRYSGANVLTF. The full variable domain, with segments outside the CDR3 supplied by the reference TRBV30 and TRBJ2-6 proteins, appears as SQTIHQWPATLVQPVGSPLSLECTVEGTSNPNLYWYRQAAGRGLQLLFYSVGIGQISSEVPQNLSASRPQDRQFILSSKKLLLSDSGFYLCAWSGGRYSGANVLTFGAGSRLTVL.